The T cell receptor beta chain under discussion was sequenced for a study of PD-1 blockade in classical Hodgkin lymphoma. On this clone: The antigen is undetermined.

Study outcomes and limitations: A significant rise in TCR diversity by C4D1 was seen for CD4+ but not CD8+ cells. Patients who initiated nivolumab within 1 year of ASCT were excluded. Diminished baseline TCR diversity has been reported in newly diagnosed patients relative to healthy donors.

This CDR3 is 12 amino acids long. Trimming removed 6 bases from V and 6 bases from J; junction bases left unmatched: 2. Germline lookup yields CDR1 MDHEN and CDR2 SYDVKM. Each and every patient relapsed after autologous stem cell transplantation, and patients got differing brentuximab vedotin exposure. The study purified CD4+ T cells from thawed PBMCs using magnetic negative selection. Assay used: immunoSEQ multiplex PCR; TCRdb lists only in-frame clones, some missing. Among 30,000 to 35,000 clones listed, 75% to 95% were seen once. This TCR derives from a human donor with classical Hodgkin lymphoma. The genes are TRBV28 and TRBJ2-7, with 10 bases matching TRBD1. This specimen consisted of CD4+ T cells from blood, obtained at baseline. The CDR3 region is CASSDRGLEQYF. Here the CDR3 DNA reads TGTGCCAGCAGCGACAGGGGGCTCGAGCAGTACTTC.